This T cell receptor (beta chain) originates from a study of blood T cells in healthy people across ages. Study details: About one barcoded beta molecule was captured per two T cells (by template switching). Overall study results and limits: More naive CD4+ cells and higher diversity were found in long-lived than in aged donors.

This clonotype was counted a few times. What it binds is not known. The second PCR ran roughly 6 to 12 cycles with a sample-barcoded 5' primer and J-beta primers. TCRdb re-called the 5' RACE reads with MiXCR, one entry per CDR3 protein. The table shows 600,000 to 900,000 distinct CDR3 sequences, with about 26% occurring only once. Germline assignment: CDR1 MNHEY and CDR2 SMNVEV (reference sequence). V lost 4 bases and J lost 2, with 12 bases in between. CDR3 length: 14 amino acids. These sequences were also reported in another study, on T cells of mothers and their children. From that study: The sample comes from fewer than 10 healthy Caucasian donors: mothers and children. No clone of persistent microchimeric T cells was detected.

V is TRBV27 and J is TRBJ2-7; D might be TRBD2 (6 bases). The material sequenced was blood. The TCR was taken from a boy aged 10-17 years in good health. The CDR3 protein is CASSSHSGPYEQYF. Written as DNA, the CDR3 is TGTGCCAGCAGTTCTCATAGCGGCCCCTACGAGCAGTACTTC.